This TCR beta chain comes out of a study of sequential checkpoint blockade in melanoma. Study context: TCRβ was sequenced from DNA of about 96 pretreatment tumors.

This clone was seen a handful of times. Its antigen is currently unknown. Some clones are missing from TCRdb's copy, which holds only in-frame ones; the method was immunoSEQ multiplex PCR. Of about 20,000 clones in the sample, 26% are singletons; the top ten hold 7.2%. As to treatment: randomized to nivolumab then ipilimumab (arm A) or the reverse (arm B). DNA-damaging chemotherapy had not been given to any patient beforehand. General study results and limits: Tumor T-cell fraction and clonality correlated with PD-L1 and CD8+ counts. In arm A, pretreatment tumor clonality was associated with response.

Sequenced material: tumor tissue (inferred from file names), taken from a patient given nivolumab and ipilimumab in sequence. The TCR was taken from a human donor with melanoma.

CDR3 coding DNA: TGTGCCAGCACCCTCGGCGGGAAAAGCTCCTACGAGCAGTACTTC. It codes for CASTLGGKSSYEQYF. The chain employs TRBV11-3 and TRBJ2-7; D possibly corresponds to TRBD2 (6 bases). Trimming pared 7 bases from V and 0 bases from J, leaving 16 bases between. Germline CDR1 reads SGHNT; CDR2 reads YENEEA. This CDR3 is 15 amino acids long.